These 30 T cell receptor beta chains were sequenced from one sample in a study of CD8+CD57+ T cells in acquired aplastic anemia. Using genomic DNA as the template, TCR beta VDJ and CDR3 profiling was carried out. MiXCR was run by TCRdb on the reads, yielding one entry per CDR3 protein. This sample has roughly 130,000 distinct CDR3 sequences; about 48% occur once, and the top ten carry 2% to 3%. Sequenced input: sorted CD4+, CD8+, or CD8+CD57+ T cells (not recorded which) from PBMCs. The source of these receptors is a human donor in good health, serving as a control.

V and J are TRBV29-1 and TRBJ1-1; TRBD1 matches 9 bases. V lost 7 bases, J lost 3 bases, and 6 bases stayed unmatched. The germline gives CDR1 SQVTM, CDR2 ANQGSEA. The CDR3 loop spans 13 amino acids. The CDR3 nucleotides read TGCAGCGACGGGACAGGGAGGGACACTGAAGCTTTCTTT. This codes for CSDGTGRDTEAFF.

This clonotype was detected only a few times. DNA for the CDR3: TGTGCCAGCAGTGAAGTGGCAGGGGCCGGGGAGCTGTTTTTT. Encoded protein: CASSEVAGAGELFF. The J gene is TRBJ2-2, the V gene TRBV25-1, with a weak D call TRBD1 (6 bases). Trimming cost V 2 bases and J 6 bases, with 10 bases left between them. The germline V gene has CDR1 MGHDK and CDR2 SYGVNS. This CDR3 contains 14 residues.

This clonotype turned up a few times. The chain is built from TRBV27 and TRBJ1-5, with 9 bases aligning to TRBD1. The germline gives CDR1 MNHEY, CDR2 SMNVEV (reference sequence). The junction had 3 bases not matched to a gene; V was cut back by 4 bases and J by 2 bases. This CDR3 is built from 15 residues. CDR3 nucleotide sequence: TGTGCCAGCAGTTCTACAGGGGGCGGCAATCAGCCCCAGCATTTT. Translation gives CASSSTGGGNQPQHF.

On this clonotype itself: An end of the junction does not agree with germline; a read error may underlie this. This chain uses TRBV10-3 with TRBJ2-7, with 10 bases fitting TRBD1. Germline CDR1 ENHRY, CDR2 SYGVKD. The CDR3 runs 14 residues. In nucleotides, the CDR3 is TGTGCCATCAGCGCCGCGGGGACAGGGGACGAACAGTACTTC. Residues: CAISAAGTGDEQYF.

The genes are TRBV2 and TRBJ1-1; D call uncertain. CDR3 length equals 13 residues. Germline V CDR1 and CDR2: SNHLY, FYNNEI. Trimming left V 6 bases short and J 4 bases short, with 12 bases between. This CDR3 reads CASSVRGGTEAFF. In nucleotides, the CDR3 is TGTGCCAGCAGCGTCCGGGGAGGCACTGAAGCTTTCTTT.

This chain connects TRBV5-6 to TRBJ1-5, with 7 nucleotides matching TRBD1. Germline V gene data show CDR1 as SGHDT and CDR2 as YYEEEE. V shed 2 bases, J shed 5 bases, and the junction held 1 base outside the gene matches. The CDR3 contains 13 residues. This CDR3 is CASSFGQDQPQHF. In DNA form, the CDR3 reads TGTGCCAGCAGCTTTGGACAGGATCAGCCCCAGCATTTT. Full variable domain (missing parts from reference TRBV5-6 and TRBJ1-5): DAGVTQSPTHLIKTRGQQVTLRCSPKSGHDTVSWYQQALGQGPQFIFQYYEEEERQRGNFPDRFSGHQFPNYSSELNVNALLLGDSALYLCASSFGQDQPQHFGDGTRLSIL.

This clonotype was seen many times. V and J are TRBV5-1 and TRBJ2-5, with 11 bases aligning to TRBD2. V lost 4 bases to trimming and J lost 2 bases; unmatched junction nucleotides: 7. CDR3 length: 16 amino acids. Germline V gives CDR1 SGHRS, CDR2 YFSETQ. CDR3: CASSPRLAGQQETQYF. For the CDR3, the DNA is TGCGCCAGCAGCCCACGACTAGCGGGACAGCAAGAGACCCAGTACTTC.

CDR3 residues: CASTWGGQDNYGYTF. CDR3 nucleotide sequence: TGTGCCAGCACATGGGGGGGACAGGACAACTATGGCTACACCTTC. The chain employs TRBV2 and TRBJ1-2, with 8 bases lining up with TRBD1. The junction had 9 bases not matched to a gene; V was cut back by 7 bases and J by 2 bases. Germline V lookup: CDR1 SNHLY, CDR2 FYNNEI. The CDR3 covers 15 residues.

This clonotype was picked up many times. The chain joins TRBV29-1 to TRBJ1-1; the D gene is possibly TRBD1 (6 bases). V lost 8 bases and J lost 7, with 17 bases in between. The germline CDR1 and CDR2 sequences are SQVTM and ANQGSEA. The CDR3 runs 12 residues. The CDR3 loop reads CSHSGTNYEAFF. In DNA, the CDR3 is TGCAGCCACTCCGGGACAAACTATGAAGCTTTCTTT. Full variable domain (missing parts from reference TRBV29-1 and TRBJ1-1): SAVISQKPSRDICQRGTSLTIQCQVDSQVTMMFWYRQQPGQSLTLIATANQGSEATYESGFVIDKFPISRPNLTFSTLTVSNMSPEDSSIYLCSHSGTNYEAFFGQGTRLTVV.

There are many counts of this clonotype. The gene calls are TRBV6-5 and TRBJ2-1, with 8 bases aligning to TRBD1. Germline V gene sequence: CDR1 MNHEY, CDR2 SVGAGI. Trimming removed 5 bases from V and 6 bases from J; junction bases left unmatched: 9. This CDR3 comprises 15 residues. The CDR3 protein is CASSTDRGHFNEQFF. The CDR3 DNA reads as TGTGCCAGCAGTACCGACAGGGGCCATTTCAATGAGCAGTTCTTC.

This clonotype was picked up many times. The chain carries TRBV20-1 and TRBJ1-1; D is unclear. V dropped 0 bases and J dropped 1 base, with 12 bases sitting between them. Germline CDR1 is DFQATT and CDR2 is SNEGSKA (reference sequence). The CDR3 runs 15 residues. The CDR3 is CSARDPLGRNTEAFF. The CDR3 bases are TGCAGTGCTAGAGATCCTTTGGGGAGGAACACTGAAGCTTTCTTT.

With respect to this clonotype: The CDR3 carries no conserved terminal phenylalanine or tryptophan, so it likely arises from a read error. The rearrangement links TRBV7-2 to TRBJ2-7, with unresolved D. The germline CDR1 and CDR2 sequences are SGHTA and FQGNSA. The CDR3 length is 12 residues. V was pared by 1 base and J by 2 bases, with 3 bases between. In nucleotides, the CDR3 is TGTGCCAGCAGCTTAGACACCTACGAGCAGTACCCC. It yields the protein CASSLDTYEQYP.

V and J are TRBV19 and TRBJ2-3; no firm D call. The germline CDR1 and CDR2 sequences are LNHDA and SQIVND (reference sequence). The V end was cut by 3 bases, the J end by 2 bases, with 15 bases between. CDR3 length equals 16 residues. CDR3 sequence: CASSIPQAFHTDTQYF. The CDR3 region has the DNA TGTGCCAGTAGTATTCCCCAGGCCTTCCACACAGATACGCAGTATTTT. Using reference TRBV19 and TRBJ2-3 for the parts outside the CDR3, the full variable domain is DGGITQSPKYLFRKEGQNVTLSCEQNLNHDAMYWYRQDPGQGLRLIYYSQIVNDFQKGDIAEGYSVSREKKESFPLTVTSAQKNPTAFYLCASSIPQAFHTDTQYFGPGTRLTVL.

Details on this clonotype: Relative to the germline gene, one junction end is altered; a read error may explain this. The V gene is TRBV13, the J gene TRBJ1-1; D not resolved. This CDR3 has 14 residues. CDR1 PRHDT and CDR2 FYEKMQ come from the germline V gene (reference sequence). CDR3 bases: TGCGCCAGCAGCTTACGCCGGATGAACACTGAAGCTTTCTTT. Amino acids: CASSLRRMNTEAFF.

The genes are TRBV25-1 and TRBJ2-7, with 8 bases identical to TRBD2. Germline V CDR1 and CDR2: MGHDK, SYGVNS. CDR3 size: 17 residues. J was trimmed by 3 bases and V by 5 bases; bases with no gene match: 15. The CDR3 bases are TGTGCCAGCAGTTTGGCCCAAGGGCGGGGGGCCAGCTACGAGCAGTACTTC. As protein: CASSLAQGRGASYEQYF.

This clonotype was counted at least ten times. The rearrangement uses TRBV5-5 and TRBJ1-5; D is ambiguous. The ends were cut back, 5 bases at V and 0 bases at J, with 9 bases in the middle. The CDR3 totals 14 residues. Germline assignment: CDR1 SGHKS and CDR2 YYEKEE (reference sequence). The CDR3: CASSSTDSNQPQHF. CDR3 sequence (DNA): TGTGCCAGCAGTTCGACGGATAGCAATCAGCCCCAGCATTTT.

In this sample, this clonotype turned up many times. The chain joins TRBV9 to TRBJ1-5; D might be TRBD1 (6 bases). V was clipped by 0 bases and J by 7 bases, with 14 bases between them. Germline V lookup: CDR1 SGDLS, CDR2 YYNGEE. CDR3 length equals 15 residues. The CDR3 bases are TGTGCCAGCAGCGTAGGGACAGTTCCCTCCCAGCCCCAGCATTTT. Its translation: CASSVGTVPSQPQHF.

This clonotype appeared many times. Just one base apart from a much larger clone, this may be a read error. This chain connects TRBV10-3 to TRBJ2-3, with TRBD2 as a possible D gene (5 bases). The CDR3 is 13 amino acids. Germline loops: CDR1 ENHRY, CDR2 SYGVKD. CDR3 sequence (DNA): TGTGCCATCAGTGAACAGTCGGAGGATACGCAGTGTTTT. Translation: CAISEQSEDTQCF.

This clonotype was picked up many times. This chain links TRBV20-1 with TRBJ2-7; D is possibly TRBD1 (6 bases). CDR1 and CDR2 (germline): DFQATT, SNEGSKA (reference sequence). The V end was cut by 5 bases, the J end by 7 bases, with 21 bases between. This CDR3 has 14 residues. CDR3 region: CSAPEGDRKGEQYF. The CDR3 coding sequence is TGCAGTGCTCCCGAGGGGGATAGGAAAGGGGAGCAGTACTTC.

The chain employs TRBV18 and TRBJ2-5, with D possibly being TRBD2 (5 bases). The ends were cut back, 3 bases at V and 6 bases at J, with 11 bases in the middle. Looked up from germline, CDR1 is KGHSH and CDR2 is LQKENI. The CDR3 sequence is 13 residues long. The CDR3 DNA follows: TGTGCCAGCTCACCCCCGGGGTTGAAGACCCAGTACTTC. Translating it yields CASSPPGLKTQYF.

This clonotype was observed at least ten times. The chain couples TRBV10-3 to TRBJ1-6; 8 nucleotides agree with TRBD1. CDR1 is ENHRY and CDR2 is SYGVKD in the germline V gene. Germline trimming cut 2 bases from V and 5 bases from J; bases unmatched to any gene: 2. The CDR3 is 15 residues long. The CDR3 protein is CAISEKQGDNSPLHF. The CDR3 nucleotides read TGTGCCATCAGTGAGAAACAGGGGGATAATTCACCCCTCCACTTT.

J is TRBJ1-6 and V is TRBV9, with 9 bases lining up with TRBD1. The CDR3 contains 15 residues. The V gene end was trimmed by 3 bases and the J gene end by 11 bases; junction bases not matched to a gene: 9. Germline values: CDR1 SGDLS, CDR2 YYNGEE. The CDR3 coding sequence is TGTGCCAGCAGCGACAAGCAGACAGGGGGTACACCCCTCCACTTT. This codes for CASSDKQTGGTPLHF.

For this clonotype: With a much larger clone just one base away, this may be a read error. The chain carries TRBV5-1 and TRBJ2-1, with TRBD1 matching over 7 bases. This CDR3 region has 14 residues. Germline lookup yields CDR1 SGHRS and CDR2 YFSETQ. DNA of the CDR3: TGCGCCAGCAGCTTGGGGACAGGTATAAATGGGCAGTTCTTC. It specifies CASSLGTGINGQFF.

This clonotype was recorded a few times. The chain uses TRBV7-2 and TRBJ2-5, with D possibly matching TRBD1 (6 bases). This CDR3 spans 14 amino acids. Trimming cost V 3 bases and J 4 bases, with 12 bases left between them. Germline assignment: CDR1 SGHTA and CDR2 FQGNSA. CDR3 nucleotides: TGTGCCAGCAGCTTTGAGGGCAGGGGAGAGACCCAGTACTTC. This codes for CASSFEGRGETQYF. Full variable domain (outside the CDR3, taken from reference TRBV7-2 and TRBJ2-5): GAGVSQSPSNKVTEKGKDVELRCDPISGHTALYWYRQSLGQGLEFLIYFQGNSAPDKSGLPSDRFSAERTGGSVSTLTIQRTQQEDSAVYLCASSFEGRGETQYFGPGTRLLVL.

The V call is TRBV5-5, the J call TRBJ2-2; possibly TRBD1 for D (6 bases). CDR3 length: 15 residues. Germline V gene lookup returns CDR1 SGHKS and CDR2 YYEKEE (reference sequence). V lost 4 bases and J 2 bases, leaving 12 bases between the germline ends. The CDR3 sequence: CASSHPGQNTGELFF. CDR3 bases: TGTGCCAGCAGCCATCCGGGACAAAACACCGGGGAGCTGTTTTTT.

The chain links TRBV20-1 to TRBJ2-1, with TRBD2 identical over 8 bases. CDR1 and CDR2 from the germline V gene are DFQATT and SNEGSKA (reference sequence). This CDR3 contains 15 residues. The junction had 11 bases not matched to a gene; V was cut back by 3 bases and J by 7 bases. The CDR3 DNA reads as TGCAGTGCTAGTTCGACCGCGGGGGGCGGGAATGAGCAGTTCTTC. Translating it yields CSASSTAGGGNEQFF.

The chain joins TRBV29-1 to TRBJ1-2; D unresolved. Trimming removed 1 base from V and 4 bases from J, with 4 bases in between. This CDR3 is 11 amino acids long. Germline values: CDR1 SQVTM, CDR2 ANQGSEA. The CDR3 DNA is TGCAGCGTTGAAGTGAGCTATGGCTACACCTTC. As protein: CSVEVSYGYTF.

The chain is built from TRBV29-1 and TRBJ1-2, with D perhaps matching TRBD1 (6 bases). The CDR3 is 14 residues long. CDR1 and CDR2 from the germline V gene are SQVTM and ANQGSEA. The V gene lost 5 bases and the J gene lost 2 bases, with 15 bases spanning the gap. The CDR3 nucleotides are TGCAGCGTTTCAGGGGTGGGGGCCAACTATGGCTACACCTTC. This encodes CSVSGVGANYGYTF.

Many counts were recorded for this clonotype. The chain uses TRBV7-9 and TRBJ1-4; D gene ambiguous. The CDR3 is 16 residues long. Trimming left V 5 bases short and J 10 bases short, with 23 bases between. Per the germline V gene, CDR1 is SEHNR and CDR2 is FQNEAQ (reference sequence). The CDR3 sequence is CASSQYFAGTSGKLFF. For the CDR3, the DNA is TGTGCCAGCAGCCAATACTTCGCAGGCACATCCGGAAAACTGTTTTTT.

Regarding this clonotype: The CDR3 carries no conserved terminal phenylalanine or tryptophan, so it likely arises from a read error. The CDR3 coding sequence is TGTGCCAGCAGCCCCCCACCTGCCTGGGACGGGGGCATGGAGCAGTACTCC. It translates to CASSPPPAWDGGMEQYS. The rearrangement uses TRBV11-1 and TRBJ2-7; D may be TRBD1 or TRBD2 (6 bases each). Trimming removed 5 bases at V and 7 bases at J, with 27 bases between. The germline gives CDR1 SGHAT, CDR2 FQDESV (reference sequence). The CDR3 length is 17 residues.